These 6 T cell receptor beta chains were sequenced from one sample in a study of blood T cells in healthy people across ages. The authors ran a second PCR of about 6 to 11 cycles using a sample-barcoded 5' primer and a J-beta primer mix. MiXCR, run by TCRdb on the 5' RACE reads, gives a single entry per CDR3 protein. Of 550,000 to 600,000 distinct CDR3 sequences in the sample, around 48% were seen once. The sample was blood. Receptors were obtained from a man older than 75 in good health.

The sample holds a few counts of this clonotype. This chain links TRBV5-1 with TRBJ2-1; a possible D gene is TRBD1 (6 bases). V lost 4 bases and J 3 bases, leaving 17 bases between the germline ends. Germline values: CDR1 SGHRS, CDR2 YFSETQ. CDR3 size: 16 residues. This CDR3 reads CASSLSTGDIYNEQFF. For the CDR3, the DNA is TGCGCCAGCAGCCTGTCGACAGGAGATATCTACAATGAGCAGTTCTTC.

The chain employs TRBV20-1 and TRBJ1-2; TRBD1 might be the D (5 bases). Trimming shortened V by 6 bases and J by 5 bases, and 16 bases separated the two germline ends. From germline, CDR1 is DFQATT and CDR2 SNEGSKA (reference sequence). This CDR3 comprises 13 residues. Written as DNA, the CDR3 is TGCAGTGCAAGGGGACGGGGAGAATATGGCTACACCTTC. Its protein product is CSARGRGEYGYTF.

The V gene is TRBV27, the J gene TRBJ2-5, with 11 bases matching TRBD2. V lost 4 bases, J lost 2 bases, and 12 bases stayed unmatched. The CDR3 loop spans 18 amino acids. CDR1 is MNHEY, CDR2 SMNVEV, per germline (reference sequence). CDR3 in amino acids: CASSYRKPSGGLQETQYF. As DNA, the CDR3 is TGTGCCAGCAGTTATCGGAAACCTAGCGGGGGGCTACAAGAGACCCAGTACTTC.

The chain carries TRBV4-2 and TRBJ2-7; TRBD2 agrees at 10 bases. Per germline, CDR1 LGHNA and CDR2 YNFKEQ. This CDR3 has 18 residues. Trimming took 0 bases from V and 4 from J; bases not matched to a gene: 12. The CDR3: CASSQETRLAGEWYEQYF. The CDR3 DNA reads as TGTGCCAGCAGCCAAGAAACAAGGCTAGCGGGAGAGTGGTACGAGCAGTACTTC.

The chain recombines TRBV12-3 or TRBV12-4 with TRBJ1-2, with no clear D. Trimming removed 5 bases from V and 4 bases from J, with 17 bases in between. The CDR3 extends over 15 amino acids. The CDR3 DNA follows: TGTGCCAGCAGTCTGTTGGGCGGGAGAGGCTATGGCTACACCTTC. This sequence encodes CASSLLGGRGYGYTF.

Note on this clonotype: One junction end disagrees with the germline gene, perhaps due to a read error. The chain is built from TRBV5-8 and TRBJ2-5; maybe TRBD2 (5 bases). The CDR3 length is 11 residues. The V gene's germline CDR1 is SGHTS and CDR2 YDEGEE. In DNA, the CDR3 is TGTGCCAGCACACTCGGGGAGACCCAGCACTTC. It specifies CASTLGETQHF.